These 22 T cell receptor beta chains were all obtained from the same sample, sequenced in a study of cytomegalovirus exposure and HLA in healthy donors. The PCR used 60 Vbeta and 13 Jbeta primers. The data were produced by immunoSEQ multiplex PCR, yet TCRdb's version contains in-frame clones alone and is incomplete. The profile shows 150,000 to 190,000 clones, around 84% of them singletons. Specimen: PBMCs. These receptors all stem from a woman aged 18-29 years in good health and CMV-seronegative.

This sequence joins TRBV6-4 and TRBJ1-1; D is ambiguous. Germline values: CDR1 MRHNA, CDR2 SNTAGT. This CDR3 is 13 amino acids long. With 4 bases removed from V and 2 bases from J, the gap between germline ends came to 8 bases. The CDR3 region is CASSVHRNTEAFF. The CDR3 DNA is TGTGCCAGCAGTGTTCACAGAAACACTGAAGCTTTCTTT.

To note about this clone: Different DNA sequences within this sample yield the same CDR3. The chain employs TRBV4-1 and TRBJ1-1, with D maybe TRBD1 (6 bases). The length of the CDR3 is 14 residues. Germline lookup yields CDR1 MGHRA and CDR2 YSYEKL. Trimming removed 1 base from V and 5 bases from J, with 11 bases in between. CDR3 sequence: CASSQAQGGTEAFF. In DNA form, the CDR3 reads TGCGCCAGCAGCCAAGCACAGGGTGGAACTGAAGCTTTCTTT.

The chain uses TRBV7-2 and TRBJ1-3; D perhaps matches TRBD1 (6 bases). The V gene's germline CDR1 is SGHTA and CDR2 FQGNSA. This CDR3 is built from 14 residues. Deletions cut 5 bases from V and 11 bases from J, with 19 bases between. The DNA for the CDR3 is TGTGCCAGCAGCGGCCGGGCGGCAGGGGAATCCATATATTTT. Translated, it gives CASSGRAAGESIYF.

J is TRBJ2-7 and V is TRBV27; 9 bases are a match to TRBD1. From germline, CDR1 is MNHEY and CDR2 SMNVEV (reference sequence). This CDR3 spans 15 amino acids. Unmatched junction bases numbered 7, after V lost 6 bases and J lost 1 base. The CDR3 DNA follows: TGTGCCAGCAGCTCCCCGACAGGGGGATCCTACGAGCAGTACTTC. It translates to CASSSPTGGSYEQYF.

This chain connects TRBV4-1 to TRBJ1-5, with D unresolved. V lost 9 bases and J lost 5, with 14 bases in between. Per germline, CDR1 MGHRA and CDR2 YSYEKL. There are 13 residues in the CDR3. The DNA of the CDR3 is TGCGCCAGTCGTGCAGGAAATCATCAGCCCCAGCATTTT. This sequence encodes CASRAGNHQPQHF.

The rearrangement links TRBV4-3 to TRBJ1-4; TRBD1 matches at 9 bases. The trim removed 4 bases at V and 7 bases at J, leaving 10 bases unmatched. CDR1 and CDR2 from the germline V gene are LGHNA and YSLEER. The CDR3 is made up of 16 amino acids. For the CDR3, the DNA is TGCGCCAGCAGCCCGGGACAGGGTAGCGGGAGTGAAAAACTGTTTTTT. Translated: CASSPGQGSGSEKLFF.

This chain's CDR3 is CATSRDAGDEQFF. CDR3 nucleotide sequence: TGTGCCACCAGCAGAGATGCGGGTGATGAGCAGTTCTTC. The chain employs TRBV15 and TRBJ2-1; D is possibly TRBD2 (5 bases). The V gene's germline CDR1 is LNHNV and CDR2 YYDKDF (reference sequence). With 0 bases removed from V and 8 bases from J, the gap between germline ends came to 8 bases. This CDR3 contains 13 residues.

J is TRBJ1-1 and V is TRBV27; weak D call: TRBD1 (5 bases). V was pared by 9 bases and J by 4 bases, with 12 bases between. Per germline, CDR1 MNHEY and CDR2 SMNVEV (reference sequence). There are 12 residues in the CDR3. CDR3 sequence: CASRRDGTEAFF. The CDR3 DNA reads as TGTGCCAGTAGGAGGGACGGCACTGAAGCTTTCTTT.

The V and J genes are TRBV7-9 and TRBJ1-4; D gene unclear. The CDR3 loop spans 15 amino acids. Trimming left V 3 bases short and J 5 bases short, with 13 bases between. In germline, CDR1 is SEHNR, CDR2 FQNEAQ (reference sequence). The CDR3, as DNA: TGTGCCAGCAGCTTGCCGATGGGAGGAAATGAAAAACTGTTTTTT. The encoded protein is CASSLPMGGNEKLFF. Filled out from reference TRBV7-9 and TRBJ1-4, the complete variable domain reads DTGVSQNPRHKITKRGQNVTFRCDPISEHNRLYWYRQTLGQGPEFLTYFQNEAQLEKSRLLSDRFSAERPKGSFSTLEIQRTEQGDSAMYLCASSLPMGGNEKLFFGSGTQLSVL.

A few counts support this clone. The genes are TRBV9 and TRBJ2-7; 7 bases are shared with TRBD1. The CDR3 length is 14 residues. Looked up from germline, CDR1 is SGDLS and CDR2 is YYNGEE. V was pared by 4 bases and J by 3 bases, with 7 bases of the junction left unmatched. The CDR3 bases are TGTGCCAGCAGCCCCAGGACAGGAAACTACGAGCAGTACTTC. Its protein product is CASSPRTGNYEQYF.

V is TRBV4-1 and J is TRBJ2-7; a weak D match, TRBD1 (5 bases). Germline V lookup: CDR1 MGHRA, CDR2 YSYEKL. The CDR3 length is 18 residues. V was trimmed by 1 base and J by 0 bases, leaving 19 bases between them. CDR3 sequence (DNA): TGCGCCAGCAGCCAAGCGCCCAAGGGGATACCATCCTCCTACGAGCAGTACTTC. Protein: CASSQAPKGIPSSYEQYF.

The rearrangement uses TRBV30 and TRBJ1-5, with D possibly matching TRBD1 (5 bases). CDR1 is GTSNPN and CDR2 is SVGIG in the germline V gene (reference sequence). V lost 3 bases and J lost 3, with 9 bases in between. CDR3 length equals 13 residues. CDR3 DNA sequence: TGTGCCTGGAGCCGGGGGTACAATCAGCCCCAGCATTTT. This sequence encodes CAWSRGYNQPQHF.

The chain combines TRBV10-1 with TRBJ2-3, with D maybe TRBD1 (5 bases). The germline V and J ends were trimmed by 1 base and 2 bases, with 13 bases remaining between them. Germline values: CDR1 WNHNN, CDR2 SYGVQD (reference sequence). The CDR3 extends over 16 amino acids. Here the CDR3 reads CASSEYPAGATDTQYF. CDR3 in DNA: TGCGCCAGCAGTGAGTATCCGGCTGGGGCCACAGATACGCAGTATTTT.

The chain joins TRBV21-1 to TRBJ2-3; the DNA was not used to check the table's D call, TRBD2. TRBV21-1 is a pseudogene. This CDR3 contains 15 residues. The CDR3 nucleotides are TGTGCCACCCCGACTAGCGAGACTTACACAGATACGCAGTATTTT. Translated, it gives CATPTSETYTDTQYF.

The chain couples TRBV11-3 to TRBJ2-5, with 7 bases matching TRBD2. V lost 5 bases and J lost 1; bases outside the gene matches: 4. This CDR3 is built from 14 residues. Germline CDR1 reads SGHNT; CDR2 reads YENEEA. CDR3 region: CASSPGGSQETQYF. The CDR3, as DNA: TGTGCCAGCAGCCCCGGGGGGTCCCAAGAGACCCAGTACTTC. Supplemented by reference TRBV11-3 and TRBJ2-5, the full variable domain reads EAGVVQSPRYKIIEKKQPVAFWCNPISGHNTLYWYLQNLGQGPELLIRYENEEAVDDSQLPKDRFSAERLKGVDSTLKIQPAELGDSAVYLCASSPGGSQETQYFGPGTRLLVL.

The V gene is TRBV6-5, the J gene TRBJ1-6; D is possibly TRBD1 (6 bases). Germline loops: CDR1 MNHEY, CDR2 SVGAGI. This CDR3 region has 13 residues. V dropped 10 bases and J dropped 9 bases, with 16 bases sitting between them. The CDR3 region has the DNA TGTGCCACCAGGGCCTTAGGGGGTTCACCCCTCCACTTT. Its translation: CATRALGGSPLHF.

The chain joins TRBV5-1 to TRBJ2-7; D may be TRBD1 (5 bases). The CDR3 extends over 13 amino acids. V gave up 3 bases and J gave up 3 bases, with 10 bases separating them. Germline V gene sequence: CDR1 SGHRS, CDR2 YFSETQ. CDR3 amino acids: CASSSGSYYEQYF. The CDR3 nucleotides are TGCGCCAGCAGCTCAGGGTCCTACTACGAGCAGTACTTC.

The gene calls are TRBV6-5 and TRBJ2-7, with 7 positions matching TRBD1. CDR1 MNHEY and CDR2 SVGAGI come from the germline V gene. V shed 6 bases and J 3 bases; nucleotides not matched to a gene: 5. CDR3 length equals 13 residues. The chain's CDR3 is CASSRQGHYEQYF. The DNA for the CDR3 is TGTGCCAGCAGCCGACAGGGTCACTACGAGCAGTACTTC.

The chain employs TRBV4-3 and TRBJ2-2; 9 bases are a match to TRBD2. From germline, CDR1 is LGHNA and CDR2 YSLEER. This CDR3 has 13 residues. The junction had 7 bases not matched to a gene; V was cut back by 4 bases and J by 13 bases. The CDR3 region is CASSRGRGQALFF. The CDR3 DNA follows: TGCGCCAGCAGCCGCGGGAGGGGGCAGGCGCTGTTTTTT.

The sample holds a few counts of this clone. The chain uses TRBV4-1 and TRBJ1-1, with D maybe TRBD1 (5 bases). V gave up 0 bases and J gave up 1 base, with 12 bases separating them. The CDR3 covers 16 residues. Germline-derived CDR1 and CDR2 are MGHRA and YSYEKL. For the CDR3, the DNA is TGCGCCAGCAGCCAAGAATCCGGACAAAGGAACACTGAAGCTTTCTTT. It codes for CASSQESGQRNTEAFF.

The chain links TRBV6-4 to TRBJ2-7, with 8 bases aligning to TRBD2. The CDR3 spans 16 residues. Germline V CDR1 and CDR2: MRHNA, SNTAGT. V lost 6 bases, J lost 5 bases, and 15 bases stayed unmatched. Here the CDR3 reads CASRRPSQRRGDEQYF. The CDR3 nucleotides read TGTGCCAGCAGGCGTCCTAGTCAACGGCGGGGGGACGAGCAGTACTTC.

The chain is built from TRBV6-4 and TRBJ2-3, with 7 bases fitting TRBD1. Germline V gives CDR1 MRHNA, CDR2 SNTAGT. Trimming at V came to 4 bases and at J to 1 base, leaving 5 bases not matched to a gene. The CDR3 runs to 15 residues. The CDR3 DNA reads as TGTGCCAGCAGTGCCTCCGGGACAGGCACAGATACGCAGTATTTT. Translated, it gives CASSASGTGTDTQYF.